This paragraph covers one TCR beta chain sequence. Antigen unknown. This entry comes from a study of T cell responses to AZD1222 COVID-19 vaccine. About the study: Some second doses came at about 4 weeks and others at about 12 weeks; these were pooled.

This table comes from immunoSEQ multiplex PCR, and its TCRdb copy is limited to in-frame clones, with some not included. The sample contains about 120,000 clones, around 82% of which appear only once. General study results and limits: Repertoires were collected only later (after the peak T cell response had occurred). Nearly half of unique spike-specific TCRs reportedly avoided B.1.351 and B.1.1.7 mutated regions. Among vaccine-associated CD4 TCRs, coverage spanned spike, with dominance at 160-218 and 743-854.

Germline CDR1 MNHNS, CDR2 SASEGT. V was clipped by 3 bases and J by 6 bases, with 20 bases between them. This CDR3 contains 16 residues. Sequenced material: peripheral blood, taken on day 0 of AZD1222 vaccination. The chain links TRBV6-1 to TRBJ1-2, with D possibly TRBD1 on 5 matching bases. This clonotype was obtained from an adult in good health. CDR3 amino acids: CASSDPGNPTRHGYTF. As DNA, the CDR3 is TGTGCCAGCAGTGACCCAGGGAACCCAACGAGACATGGCTACACCTTC.